The rows below give T cell receptor beta chains drawn from one sample of a study of blood T cell repertoires in COVID-19. The table came from immunoSEQ multiplex PCR; TCRdb's copy has only in-frame clones and leaves some out. The sample yields just under 350,000 clones, about 90% seen once. The sequenced sample was peripheral blood. All receptors come from a woman in her 70s with COVID-19, enrolled during active disease. The CDR3 runs from the conserved cysteine through the conserved F or W. Each record gives: V gene, D gene, J gene, clone size, CDR3 DNA, CDR3 protein. The D gene is left open where the match is weak. Expanded clones get a size class; other rows say once, few or many, or leave the size out.

TRBV13	NA	TRBJ1-2	NA	TGTGCCAGCAGCTCGACAGACTATGGCTACACCTTC	CASSSTDYGYTF
TRBV18	NA	TRBJ1-3	NA	TGTGCCAGCTCACCATACACAGGCTCTGGAAACACCATATATTTT	CASSPYTGSGNTIYF
TRBV28	TRBD1	TRBJ1-1	NA	TGTGCCAGCAGACCGACGGCCCCCGCAGGGGGCACTGAAGCTTTCTTT	CASRPTAPAGGTEAFF
TRBV5-6	TRBD1	TRBJ1-6	NA	TGTGCCAGCAGCTCATTCACAGGGGATAATTCACCCCTCCACTTT	CASSSFTGDNSPLHF
TRBV24-1	NA	TRBJ1-1	NA	TGTGCCACCTCCGACGAGGGCCCTGAAGCTTTCTTT	CATSDEGPEAFF
TRBV7-2	TRBD2	TRBJ2-3	NA	TGTGCCAGCAGCTTACTAGCGGGGGTGGATACGCAGTATTTT	CASSLLAGVDTQYF
TRBV9	TRBD1	TRBJ1-4	NA	TGTGCCAGCAGCGCGGGGACAGCCGTTCCAACTAATGAAAAACTGTTTTTT	CASSAGTAVPTNEKLFF
TRBV2	TRBD1	TRBJ2-1	NA	TGTGCCAGCTCTCTCGACAGGGAATATGGCAATGAGCAGTTCTTC	CASSLDREYGNEQFF
TRBV2	NA	TRBJ2-3	NA	TGTGCCAGCATCGCCAGTGGGGGCCTAGTCGCGGATACGCAGTATTTT	CASIASGGLVADTQYF
TRBV7-2	NA	TRBJ2-1	NA	TGTGCCAGCAGCTCGGGTGAGGGTTACAATGAGCAGTTCTTC	CASSSGEGYNEQFF
TRBV28	TRBD1	TRBJ1-2	few	TGTGCCAGCAGTCTTTCCGGGACAGGGAACTATGGCTACACCTTC	CASSLSGTGNYGYTF
TRBV28	TRBD1	TRBJ2-3	once	TGTGCCAGCAGTTCGACAGGGGCGGGCACAGATACGCAGTATTTT	CASSSTGAGTDTQYF
TRBV7-3	NA	TRBJ1-1	NA	TGTGCCAGCAGACCTCACCGACAGGACACTGAAGCTTTCTTT	CASRPHRQDTEAFF
TRBV12-3/TRBV12-4	NA	TRBJ1-3	NA	TGTGCCAGCACCGCAGGCTCTGGAAACACCATATATTTT	CASTAGSGNTIYF
TRBV10-3	TRBD1	TRBJ1-2	NA	TGTGCCATCAGTGAGTCGCGGGGACAGGGGAGCGGCTACACCTTC	CAISESRGQGSGYTF
TRBV7-2	TRBD1	TRBJ2-3	NA	TGTGCCAGCAGCTCCTGGGCGACAGGGGGCTCTACAGATACGCAGTATTTT	CASSSWATGGSTDTQYF
TRBV28	NA	TRBJ2-3	NA	TGTGCCACCCGGGATTCTGGGGATACGCAGTATTTT	CATRDSGDTQYF
TRBV24-1	TRBD1	TRBJ2-7	NA	TGTGCCACCAGTGATTCCGGGACAGGGCGCTCCTACGAGCAGTACTTC	CATSDSGTGRSYEQYF
TRBV12-5	NA	TRBJ2-7	once	TGTGCTAGTGGATCGTCACAGGCCGGGCTCTACTACGAGCAGTACTTC	CASGSSQAGLYYEQYF
TRBV7-2	NA	TRBJ2-5	NA	TGTGCCAGCAGCTTAGCCACAGGGACGACCCAAGAGACCCAGTACTTC	CASSLATGTTQETQYF
TRBV6-2/TRBV6-3	NA	TRBJ2-7	NA	TGTGCCAGCAGTTACTTGTTTCGGTCCTACGAGCAGTACTTC	CASSYLFRSYEQYF
TRBV5-1	TRBD1	TRBJ1-2	NA	TGCGCCAGCGGGTTTCAGACAGGGCTTCACTATGGCTACACCTTC	CASGFQTGLHYGYTF
TRBV28	NA	TRBJ1-2	NA	TGTGCCAGCTCTCAGGGGACCTATGGCTACACCTTC	CASSQGTYGYTF
TRBV7-2	TRBD2	TRBJ2-1	NA	TGTGCCAGCAGCTTTTCCATGGGACTAGCGGGGTTGGAGCAGTTCTTC	CASSFSMGLAGLEQFF
TRBV24-1	TRBD1	TRBJ2-5	NA	TGTGCCACCAGTGATCCAACAGGGGAAGGAGAGACCCAGTACTTC	CATSDPTGEGETQYF
TRBV5-8	NA	TRBJ1-1	NA	TGTGCCAGCAGCCGGGGGAGGGAGGCTGAAGCTTTCTTT	CASSRGREAEAFF
TRBV27	NA	TRBJ1-3	NA	TGTGCCAGCAGTTTGTCAGGGTTTCGTGGAAACACCATATATTTT	CASSLSGFRGNTIYF
TRBV27	NA	TRBJ2-3	NA	TGTGCCAGCACCCCGGAGGGATCTAGCACAGATACGCAGTATTTT	CASTPEGSSTDTQYF
TRBV4-3	NA	TRBJ2-3	NA	TGCGCCAGCAGCCAAGGAACCCGCGGAGATACGCAGTATTTT	CASSQGTRGDTQYF
TRBV9	NA	TRBJ1-2	NA	TGTGCCAGCAGCGTAGAGGAGGGGCCCTATGGCTACACCTTC	CASSVEEGPYGYTF
TRBV29-1	NA	TRBJ1-2	NA	TGCAGCGTTGTCATCCACTATGGCTACACCTTC	CSVVIHYGYTF
TRBV27	NA	TRBJ1-2	few	TGTGCCAGCAGTTCGCTGGGCCCTCTCGGCTATGGCTACACCTTC	CASSSLGPLGYGYTF
TRBV6-4	TRBD2	TRBJ2-2	NA	TGTGCCAGCAGTCGGTTAGCGGGGGGCAACGGGGAGCTGTTTTTT	CASSRLAGGNGELFF
TRBV4-1	TRBD1	TRBJ1-1	NA	TGCGCCAGCAGCCAAGATCTATGGACAGGGGAAGCTTTCTTT	CASSQDLWTGEAFF
TRBV28	TRBD1	TRBJ1-5	NA	TGTGCCAGCAGCCTCCCGGGACAGGACAATCAGCCCCAGCATTTT	CASSLPGQDNQPQHF
TRBV15	TRBD2	TRBJ2-1	NA	TGTGCCACCAGCAGAGTGGGACTAGCGGGGGAAAATGAGCAGTTCTTC	CATSRVGLAGENEQFF
TRBV10-1	NA	TRBJ2-1	NA	TGCGCCAGCACCATAAGGAACAGGGAATACAATGAGCAGTTCTTC	CASTIRNREYNEQFF
TRBV30	NA	TRBJ1-5	NA	TGTGCCTGGGGCGGTAGGGGCTATCGCAATCAGCCCCAGCATTTT	CAWGGRGYRNQPQHF
TRBV29-1	NA	TRBJ2-5	NA	TGCAGCGTGGATGCTCAGGGACTTTGGGGGGAGACCCAGTACTTC	CSVDAQGLWGETQYF
TRBV2	NA	TRBJ2-3	NA	TGTGCCAGCAAAGAGCCAGGGTCCGGAGATACGCAGTATTTT	CASKEPGSGDTQYF